This T cell receptor (beta chain) appears in the sequencing data of a study of T cell repertoires in cytomegalovirus infection. Study-wide results and caveats: CMV-specific TCR beta clonotypes restricted by HLA-C dominated the ex vivo response.

TCRdb passed the reads through MiXCR, listing each CDR3 protein once. Found here are about 830,000 distinct CDR3 sequences, over 25% of them singletons; the top ten hold 9.5% to 15%. As to this clonotype: Its antigen is not identified. Mismatch with germline at one junction end may stem from a read error.

CDR1 is MGHRA, CDR2 YSYEKL, per germline. There are 16 residues in the CDR3. The TCR comes from a human donor in good health (CMV status not recorded). Some clones in this sample may be carry-over from other donors' samples. Specimen: cultured CD8+ T cells from PBMCs, collected from culture after CMV antigen stimulation. This sequence joins TRBV4-1 and TRBJ2-7; TRBD2 matches at 10 bases. CDR3 loop: CASSQAGLAASYEQYF. In DNA form, the CDR3 reads TGTGCCAGCAGCCAAGCCGGACTAGCGGCTAGCTACGAGCAGTACTTC.